This T cell receptor (beta chain) was observed in a study of CD8 T cells in ankylosing spondylitis. Trimming took 6 bases from V and 6 from J, leaving 18 bases between them. CDR1 is DFQATT and CDR2 is SNEGSKA in the germline V gene (reference sequence). The CDR3 runs to 14 residues. TCRdb passed the 5' RACE reads through MiXCR, listing each CDR3 protein once. The table shows 300,000 to 350,000 distinct CDR3 sequences, with roughly 15% occurring only once. Regarding the study as a whole: There was reportedly significant enrichment of clones that were disease-linked in matched ankylosing spondylitis synovial fluid. Researchers report that disease-linked clones proved CD8+ and relatively rare in peripheral blood.

A word on this clonotype: The antigen is not known.

Sequencing was done on a sample of blood, either unsorted or a sorted T cell fraction (not recorded which). The chain links TRBV20-1 to TRBJ2-1, with D perhaps matching TRBD2 (6 bases). This clonotype originated in a male donor with ankylosing spondylitis or in good health (not recorded which). As DNA, the CDR3 is TGCAGTGCCCCTAAGGCGGGGCCGTCCAATGAGCAGTTCTTC. Translated: CSAPKAGPSNEQFF.